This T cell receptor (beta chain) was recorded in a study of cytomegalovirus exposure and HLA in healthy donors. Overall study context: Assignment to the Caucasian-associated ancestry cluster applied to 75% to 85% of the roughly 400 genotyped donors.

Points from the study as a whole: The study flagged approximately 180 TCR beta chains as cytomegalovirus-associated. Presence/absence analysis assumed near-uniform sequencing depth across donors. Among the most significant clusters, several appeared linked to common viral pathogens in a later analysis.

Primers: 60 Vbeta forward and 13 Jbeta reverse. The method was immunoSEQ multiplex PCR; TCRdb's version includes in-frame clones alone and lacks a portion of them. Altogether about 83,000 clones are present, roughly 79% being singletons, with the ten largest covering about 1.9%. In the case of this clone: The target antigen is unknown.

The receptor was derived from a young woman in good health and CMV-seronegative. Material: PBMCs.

The CDR3 spells CASSVAGGFSYEQYF. The CDR3, as DNA: TGTGCCAGCAGCGTGGCCGGCGGATTCTCCTACGAGCAGTACTTC. The chain carries TRBV9 and TRBJ2-7; D unclear. V shed 2 bases and J shed 0 bases, with 12 bases lying between them. Germline CDR1 SGDLS, CDR2 YYNGEE. The CDR3 covers 15 residues.